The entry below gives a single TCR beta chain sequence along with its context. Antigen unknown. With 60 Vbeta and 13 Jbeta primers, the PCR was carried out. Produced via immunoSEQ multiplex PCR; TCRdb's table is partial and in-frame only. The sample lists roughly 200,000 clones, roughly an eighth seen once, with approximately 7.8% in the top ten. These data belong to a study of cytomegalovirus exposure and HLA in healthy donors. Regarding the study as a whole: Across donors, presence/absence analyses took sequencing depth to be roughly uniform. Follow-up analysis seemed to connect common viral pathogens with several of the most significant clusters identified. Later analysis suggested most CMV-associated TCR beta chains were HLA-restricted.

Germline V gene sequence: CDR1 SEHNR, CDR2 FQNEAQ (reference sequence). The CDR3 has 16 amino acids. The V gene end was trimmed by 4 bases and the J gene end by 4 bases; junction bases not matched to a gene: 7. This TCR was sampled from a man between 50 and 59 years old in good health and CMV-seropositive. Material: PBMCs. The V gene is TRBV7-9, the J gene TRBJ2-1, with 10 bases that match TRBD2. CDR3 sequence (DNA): TGTGCCAGCAGCTACGAGACTAGCGGGCGTTACAATGAGCAGTTCTTC. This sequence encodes CASSYETSGRYNEQFF.